The text below deals with one T cell receptor beta chain. The antigen is undetermined. After removal of 4 bases from V and 6 bases from J, the junction contained 6 bases not matched to a gene. The CDR3 totals 13 residues. CDR1 and CDR2 from the germline V gene are MNHEY and SMNVEV (reference sequence). This entry belongs to a study of T-cell reconstitution after alpha-beta-depleted transplantation in children. Library preparation (for TCRbeta) was performed with unique molecular identifiers. MiXCR was run by TCRdb on the PCR reads, yielding one entry per CDR3 protein. The sample holds about 980,000 distinct CDR3 sequences; roughly 29% are singletons and the top ten take 28%. Study-wide findings and caveats: T-cell counts and diversity were attributed mostly to newly produced T cells one year after transplant. High day-60 TCRbeta diversity in some patients came from surviving recipient T cells and thymic progenitors. Expanded graft clones, several hundred of them, were reportedly the source of alpha-beta T cells about two months after transplant.

Source: PBMCs, mostly from graft donor cells, taken 360 days after TCRalphabeta/CD19-depleted stem cell transplant. The receptor was isolated from a boy less than two years old who had a stem cell transplant for SCID, so the T cells may come from the graft donor. The V gene is TRBV27, the J gene TRBJ2-7; 7 nucleotides match TRBD1. CDR3 DNA: TGTGCCAGCAGTTCGACAGGGTCGGGCGAGCAGTACTTC. It yields the protein CASSSTGSGEQYF.